A single sample gave rise to the 9 T cell receptor beta chains below, sequenced in a study of shared clonotypes between healthy human individuals. Only in-frame clones appear in the TCRdb table, and some are missing; sequencing was by immunoSEQ multiplex PCR. The top ten hold approximately 1.7% of the sample, which has about 1.9 million clones, 85% to 95% seen once. Naive CD8 populations comprised CD45RO-negative cells positively selected for CCR7, excluding terminally differentiated effector memory CD45RA+ cells. Sequencing used naive CD8+ T cells from PBMCs. The receptor set was obtained from a man in his late teens or twenties in good health. Some clones in this sample may be carry-over from other donors' samples.

The CDR3 loop reads CAISGTLARNEQFF. The DNA of the CDR3 is TGTGCCATCAGTGGAACACTAGCTCGTAATGAGCAGTTCTTC. The rearrangement joins TRBV10-3 to TRBJ2-1; possibly TRBD2 for D (6 bases). Germline assignment: CDR1 ENHRY and CDR2 SYGVKD. Deletions cut 4 bases from V and 7 bases from J, with 14 bases between. The CDR3 extends over 14 amino acids.

The chain has TRBV14 and TRBJ2-1; the D gene is possibly TRBD1 (6 bases). The germline gives CDR1 SGHDN, CDR2 FVKESK. The CDR3 runs to 14 residues. Trimming left V 7 bases short and J 9 bases short, with 19 bases between. CDR3 sequence (DNA): TGTGCCAGCAACCGCTGGGGACAACGCTTTGAGCAGTTCTTC. Its protein product is CASNRWGQRFEQFF.

The chain is built from TRBV10-2 and TRBJ2-7, with 10 bases identical to TRBD1. J was trimmed by 3 bases and V by 6 bases; bases with no gene match: 5. Germline V gene data show CDR1 as WSHSY and CDR2 as SAAADI. The CDR3 extends over 14 amino acids. CDR3 coding DNA: TGCGCCAGCAGGGCGGGACAGGGGATCTACGAGCAGTACTTC. Its protein product is CASRAGQGIYEQYF.

This chain uses TRBV2 with TRBJ1-4; the D gene is possibly TRBD1 (5 bases). The CDR3 has 13 residues. Germline assignment: CDR1 SNHLY and CDR2 FYNNEI. V lost 7 bases and J lost 8, with 14 bases in between. CDR3 amino acids: CASTAGLREKLFF. The CDR3 DNA follows: TGTGCCAGCACGGCGGGACTACGGGAAAAACTGTTTTTT.

V gene TRBV5-1 combines with J gene TRBJ2-1; 11 positions match TRBD2. The CDR3 extends over 15 amino acids. The germline gives CDR1 SGHRS, CDR2 YFSETQ. V lost 4 bases and J lost 6; bases outside the gene matches: 6. The CDR3 protein is CASSVTSGNANEQFF. The DNA for the CDR3 is TGCGCCAGCAGCGTGACTAGCGGGAACGCCAATGAGCAGTTCTTC. The full variable domain, its missing parts supplied by reference TRBV5-1 and TRBJ2-1, is KAGVTQTPRYLIKTRGQQVTLSCSPISGHRSVSWYQQTPGQGLQFLFEYFSETQRNKGNFPGRFSGRQFSNSRSEMNVSTLELGDSALYLCASSVTSGNANEQFFGPGTRLTVL.

This chain joins TRBV2 and TRBJ2-3; D is possibly TRBD1 or TRBD2 (6 bases each). Deletions cut 1 base from V and 2 bases from J, with 10 bases between. Germline V gene sequence: CDR1 SNHLY, CDR2 FYNNEI. The CDR3 is 15 residues long. The chain's CDR3 is CASSEGGANTDTQYF. CDR3 DNA sequence: TGTGCCAGCAGTGAAGGGGGGGCCAACACAGATACGCAGTATTTT. Together with reference TRBV2 and TRBJ2-3, the CDR3 gives the full variable domain: EPEVTQTPSHQVTQMGQEVILRCVPISNHLYFYWYRQILGQKVEFLVSFYNNEISEKSEIFDDQFSVERPDGSNFTLKIRSTKLEDSAMYFCASSEGGANTDTQYFGPGTRLTVL.

The chain has TRBV9 and TRBJ2-4; D may be TRBD2 (5 bases). The CDR3 has 15 amino acids. Trimming removed 4 bases from V and 0 bases from J, with 11 bases in between. Germline values: CDR1 SGDLS, CDR2 YYNGEE. CDR3 bases: TGTGCCAGCAGCAGCCCCGAGGGAGCCAAAAACATTCAGTACTTC. Amino acids: CASSSPEGAKNIQYF.

With respect to this clone: The same CDR3 is also encoded by other DNA sequences in this sample. The chain joins TRBV6-1 to TRBJ1-1; a possible D gene is TRBD1 (5 bases). V lost 4 bases to trimming and J lost 3 bases, with 9 bases between them. CDR1 and CDR2 (germline): MNHNS, SASEGT. The CDR3 extends over 13 amino acids. As DNA, the CDR3 is TGTGCCAGCAGTGGACGGGGGGACACTGAAGCTTTCTTT. This codes for CASSGRGDTEAFF.

The chain is built from TRBV10-1 and TRBJ2-7, with 16 bases lining up with TRBD2. The germline CDR1 and CDR2 sequences are WNHNN and SYGVQD (reference sequence). The V segment lost 6 bases and the J segment 0 bases; nucleotides outside the gene matches: 26. The CDR3 covers 24 residues. CDR3 nucleotides: TGCGCCAGCAGCGCCACCCCGGGACTAGCGGGAGGGCCACCTTCTCCTTTTATCTCCTACGAGCAGTACTTC. This gives the protein CASSATPGLAGGPPSPFISYEQYF.